This T cell receptor beta chain was captured in a study of regulatory T cells. The primer mix had 52 TRBV and 13 TRBJ primers. Sequencing used immunoSEQ multiplex PCR; TCRdb keeps in-frame clones, though not all of them. The sample carries 4,000 or so clones, more than 85% recorded once. Germline V gives CDR1 MNHNS, CDR2 SASEGT. The length of the CDR3 is 14 residues. Trimming cost V 4 bases and J 2 bases; bases outside gene matches: 3. Study-wide results and limits: Compared with autologous conventional CD4+ cells and control regulatory cells, CD3G-deficient regulatory T cells showed reduced diversity.

This clone appeared a single time. Its antigen is undetermined. This chain links TRBV6-1 with TRBJ2-7; 9 nucleotides agree with TRBD1. The specimen was CD4+ Tregs sorted from blood. This clonotype originated in a child aged 2 to 15 with CD3G deficiency. The chain's CDR3 is CASSGYRGPYEQYF. The CDR3 nucleotides read TGTGCCAGCAGTGGTTACAGGGGGCCCTACGAGCAGTACTTC.